One and the same sample provided the 20 T cell receptor beta chains below, sequenced in a study of T cell responses to AZD1222 COVID-19 vaccine. Here immunoSEQ multiplex PCR was the method, and the copy in TCRdb shows in-frame clones only, minus some. Counted here are some 130,000 clones, 91% occurring once; the ten biggest clones make up about 2.7%. The specimen was peripheral blood, collected on day 0 of AZD1222 vaccination. These receptors all come from an adult in good health.

This clone was seen a single time. V usage is TRBV5-1 and J usage is TRBJ2-1; tentatively, D is TRBD2 (5 bases). Deletions cut 0 bases from V and 4 bases from J, with 11 bases between. This CDR3 spans 15 amino acids. Per the germline V gene, CDR1 is SGHRS and CDR2 is YFSETQ. CDR3 region: CASSLAAPGYNEQFF. CDR3 DNA: TGCGCCAGCAGCTTGGCCGCCCCGGGATACAATGAGCAGTTCTTC.

This rearrangement joins TRBV29-1 to TRBJ1-3; no clear D gene. The CDR3 is made up of 16 amino acids. Per the germline V gene, CDR1 is SQVTM and CDR2 is ANQGSEA. Deletions cut 4 bases from V and 0 bases from J, with 16 bases between. The CDR3 loop reads CSVVEGNSHSGNTIYF. For the CDR3, the DNA is TGCAGCGTTGTGGAAGGAAACAGCCACTCTGGAAACACCATATATTTT.

This chain uses TRBV5-8 with TRBJ1-2; the D gene is possibly TRBD1 (5 bases). Trimming stripped 0 bases from V and 4 bases from J, with 22 bases between. The CDR3 contains 18 residues. Germline CDR1 and CDR2: SGHTS and YDEGEE. In nucleotides, the CDR3 is TGTGCCAGCAGCTTGGACTACGGGACGCCCGGCCTGGGCTATGGCTACACCTTC. It specifies CASSLDYGTPGLGYGYTF.

This chain joins TRBV5-1 and TRBJ1-2, with a weak D call TRBD1 (6 bases). Germline CDR1 is SGHRS and CDR2 is YFSETQ. CDR3 length equals 14 residues. V shed 4 bases and J shed 2 bases, with 12 bases lying between them. The CDR3 is CASSAGTGNYGYTF. The CDR3, as DNA: TGCGCCAGCAGCGCCGGAACAGGGAACTATGGCTACACCTTC.

The genes are TRBV14 and TRBJ2-1; 9 bases map to TRBD2. The V segment lost 1 base and the J segment 6 bases; nucleotides outside the gene matches: 7. The CDR3 runs 16 residues. Looked up from germline, CDR1 is SGHDN and CDR2 is FVKESK. The CDR3 region is CASSQVAGGPGNEQFF. The CDR3 nucleotides are TGTGCCAGCAGCCAAGTTGCGGGAGGGCCCGGCAATGAGCAGTTCTTC.

The chain recombines TRBV5-6 with TRBJ2-7, with 16 bases fitting TRBD2. The V gene's germline CDR1 is SGHDT and CDR2 YYEEEE. V trimming: 4 bases; J trimming: 5 bases; junction bases outside the gene matches: 3. The CDR3 loop spans 15 amino acids. The CDR3 spells CASSLGLAGGNEQYF. The CDR3 DNA sequence: TGTGCCAGCAGCCTGGGACTAGCGGGAGGGAACGAGCAGTACTTC.

The rearrangement links TRBV6-5 to TRBJ1-3; D ambiguous. Trimming cost V 0 bases and J 2 bases, with 8 bases left between them. This CDR3 is 15 amino acids long. Germline assignment: CDR1 MNHEY and CDR2 SVGAGI. CDR3: CASSYSGEAGNTIYF. CDR3 bases: TGTGCCAGCAGTTACTCCGGAGAAGCTGGAAACACCATATATTTT.

The table lists this clone with a few counts. The chain employs TRBV19 and TRBJ2-7; 7 nucleotides line up with TRBD2. The CDR3 totals 14 residues. The germline gives CDR1 LNHDA, CDR2 SQIVND (reference sequence). V lost 10 bases, J lost 0 bases, and 9 bases stayed unmatched. CDR3: CATKLAMSSYEQYF. The CDR3 DNA reads TGTGCCACAAAACTAGCGATGAGCTCCTACGAGCAGTACTTC.

J is TRBJ1-5 and V is TRBV7-2; TRBD1 agrees at 8 bases. This CDR3 has 14 residues. From germline, CDR1 is SGHTA and CDR2 FQGNSA. J gave up 2 bases and V 3 bases, and 0 bases lay outside the gene matches. CDR3 in amino acids: CASSLTGGNQPQHF. The CDR3 DNA sequence: TGTGCCAGCAGCTTGACAGGGGGCAATCAGCCCCAGCATTTT.

The chain carries TRBV27 and TRBJ1-2; D call uncertain. V was trimmed by 0 bases and J by 4 bases, leaving 3 bases between them. The CDR3 runs to 12 residues. CDR1 MNHEY and CDR2 SMNVEV come from the germline V gene (reference sequence). The CDR3 nucleotides are TGTGCCAGCAGTTTATCAGGCTATGGCTACACCTTC. Its protein product is CASSLSGYGYTF.

V and J are TRBV9 and TRBJ2-2; 10 positions agree with TRBD1. The CDR3 is made up of 15 amino acids. V trimming: 4 bases; J trimming: 8 bases; junction bases outside the gene matches: 8. In germline, CDR1 is SGDLS, CDR2 YYNGEE. CDR3 region: CASSPRTGGIGELFF. The CDR3 bases are TGTGCCAGCAGCCCCCGGACAGGGGGGATAGGGGAGCTGTTTTTT. The whole variable domain, filled in from reference TRBV9 and TRBJ2-2, reads DSGVTQTPKHLITATGQRVTLRCSPRSGDLSVYWYQQSLDQGLQFLIQYYNGEERAKGNILERFSAQQFPDLHSELNLSSLELGDSALYFCASSPRTGGIGELFFGEGSRLTVL.

In DNA, the CDR3 is TGTGCCAGCAGTTGGAATCGCTACACCTTC. It codes for CASSWNRYTF. V usage is TRBV12-3 or TRBV12-4 and J usage is TRBJ1-2; D is ambiguous. The V gene lost 4 bases and the J gene lost 9 bases, with 6 bases spanning the gap. The CDR3 is 10 amino acids.

The rearrangement uses TRBV12-3 or TRBV12-4 and TRBJ2-7; tentative D call: TRBD1 (6 bases). V dropped 4 bases and J dropped 4 bases, with 11 bases sitting between them. This CDR3 contains 13 residues. The CDR3 DNA is TGTGCCAGCAGTTCGGTACAGGGATACGAGCAGTACTTC. It specifies CASSSVQGYEQYF.

This chain links TRBV6-5 with TRBJ1-1; D uncertain. The CDR3 runs 13 residues. Germline-derived CDR1 and CDR2 are MNHEY and SVGAGI. The V and J ends lost 2 bases and 5 bases respectively, with 9 bases between them. The CDR3 DNA is TGTGCCAGCAGTTACGAGCGACAAACTGAAGCTTTCTTT. Its protein is CASSYERQTEAFF.

This clone has a single count. The V gene is TRBV19, the J gene TRBJ1-2; tentative D call: TRBD1 (5 bases). V lost 10 bases and J 7 bases, leaving 16 bases between the germline ends. This CDR3 contains 12 residues. Looked up from germline, CDR1 is LNHDA and CDR2 is SQIVND (reference sequence). CDR3 protein: CATGAGLGGYTF. In DNA, the CDR3 is TGTGCCACCGGGGCAGGGTTAGGTGGCTACACCTTC.

The chain links TRBV24-1 to TRBJ1-2; perhaps TRBD1 as D (6 bases). Germline CDR1 is KGHDR and CDR2 is SFDVKD. This CDR3 contains 14 residues. V was trimmed by 3 bases and J by 2 bases, leaving 9 bases between them. The chain's CDR3 is CATSDTGTNYGYTF. Written as DNA, the CDR3 is TGTGCCACCAGTGATACAGGGACAAACTATGGCTACACCTTC.

This rearrangement joins TRBV19 to TRBJ2-1, with D perhaps given as TRBD1 or TRBD2 (5 bases each). The CDR3 is 14 residues long. CDR1 is LNHDA and CDR2 is SQIVND in the germline V gene (reference sequence). Trimming took 9 bases from V and 5 from J, leaving 17 bases between them. CDR3 region: CASRTPGRNNEQFF. The CDR3 coding sequence is TGTGCCAGCCGAACCCCGGGACGTAACAATGAGCAGTTCTTC.

The genes are TRBV7-2 and TRBJ2-7, with D possibly TRBD2 on 7 matching bases. Germline V gene data show CDR1 as SGHTA and CDR2 as FQGNSA. V dropped 2 bases and J dropped 1 base, with 18 bases sitting between them. The length of the CDR3 is 17 residues. CDR3 sequence (DNA): TGTGCCAGCAGCTTACGCGGGGGCGTCAATCGATCCTACGAGCAGTACTTC. Translated: CASSLRGGVNRSYEQYF.

V is TRBV5-1 and J is TRBJ1-2; maybe TRBD1 (6 bases). V was clipped by 2 bases and J by 4 bases, with 15 bases between them. This CDR3 is 15 amino acids long. The germline V gene has CDR1 SGHRS and CDR2 YFSETQ. For the CDR3, the DNA is TGCGCCAGCAGCTTAAACACCAGGGGACCCTATGGCTACACCTTC. As protein: CASSLNTRGPYGYTF.

V is TRBV5-8 and J is TRBJ2-3; no clear D. Per the germline V gene, CDR1 is SGHTS and CDR2 is YDEGEE. The CDR3 is made up of 11 amino acids. V was cut by 7 bases and J by 6 bases, with 9 bases left in between. The CDR3 protein is CASGIGDTQYF. CDR3 sequence (DNA): TGTGCCAGCGGTATCGGGGATACGCAGTATTTT.